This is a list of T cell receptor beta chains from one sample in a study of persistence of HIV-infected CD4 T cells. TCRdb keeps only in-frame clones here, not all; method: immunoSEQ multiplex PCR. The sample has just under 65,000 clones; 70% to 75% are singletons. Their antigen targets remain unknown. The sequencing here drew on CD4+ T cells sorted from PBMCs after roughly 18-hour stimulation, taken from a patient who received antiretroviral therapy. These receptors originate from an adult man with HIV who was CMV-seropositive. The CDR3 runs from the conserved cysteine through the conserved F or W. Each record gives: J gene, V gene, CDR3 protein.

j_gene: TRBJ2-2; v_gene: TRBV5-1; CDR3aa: CASSLVLAGNTGELFF
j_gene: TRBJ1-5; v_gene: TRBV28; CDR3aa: CASTSLRGSNQPQHF
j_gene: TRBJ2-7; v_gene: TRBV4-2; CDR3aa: CASSQEELDRGYEQYF
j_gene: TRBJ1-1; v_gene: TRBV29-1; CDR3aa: CSATLNANTEAFF
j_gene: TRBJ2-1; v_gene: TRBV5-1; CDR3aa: CASSTGLAGGPYNEQFF
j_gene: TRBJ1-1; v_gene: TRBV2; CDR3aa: CASSEQSYTEAFF
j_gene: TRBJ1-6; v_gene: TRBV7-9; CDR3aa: CASSRARSSYNSPLHF
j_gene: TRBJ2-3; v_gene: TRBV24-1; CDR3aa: CATSDLAAGSTDTQYF
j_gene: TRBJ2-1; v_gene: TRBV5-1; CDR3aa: CASSFSQAGGYYNEQFF
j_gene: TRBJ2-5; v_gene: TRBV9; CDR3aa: CASSVAQTDPRETQYF
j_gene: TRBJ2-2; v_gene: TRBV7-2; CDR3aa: CASTFFGGAPGELFF
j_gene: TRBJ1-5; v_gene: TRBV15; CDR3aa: CATSRAGQPQHF
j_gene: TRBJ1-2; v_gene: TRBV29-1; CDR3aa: CSVETGGDIEGYTF
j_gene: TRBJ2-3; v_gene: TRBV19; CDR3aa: CASSPGQVVDTQYF
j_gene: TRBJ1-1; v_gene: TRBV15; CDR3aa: CATSRDRRGTEAFF
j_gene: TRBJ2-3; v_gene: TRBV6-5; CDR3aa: CASSKRQGGTDTQYF
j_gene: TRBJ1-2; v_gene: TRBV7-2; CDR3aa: CASSLDYQGNYGYTF
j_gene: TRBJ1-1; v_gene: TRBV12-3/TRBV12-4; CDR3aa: CASSDGTLTEAFF
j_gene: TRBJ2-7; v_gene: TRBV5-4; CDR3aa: CASSLTGEGSHF
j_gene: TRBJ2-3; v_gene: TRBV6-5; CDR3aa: CASSLSGGPGDTQYF
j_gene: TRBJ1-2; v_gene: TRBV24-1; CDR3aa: CATSVPDREGYTF
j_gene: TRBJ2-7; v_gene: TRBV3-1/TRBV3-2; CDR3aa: CASSQGRTYEQYF
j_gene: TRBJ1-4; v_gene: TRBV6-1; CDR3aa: CASSEHRSYATNEKLFF
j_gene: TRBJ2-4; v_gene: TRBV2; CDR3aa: CASSGDAGGIQYF
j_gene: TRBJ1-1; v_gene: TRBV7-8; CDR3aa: CASSPWTGPPEAFF
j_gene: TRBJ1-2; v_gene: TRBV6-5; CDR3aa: CASTGQGDGYTF
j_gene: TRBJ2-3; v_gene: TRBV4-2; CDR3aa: CASSLQDASTDTQYF
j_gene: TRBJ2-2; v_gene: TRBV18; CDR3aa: CASSPKTTPNTGELFF
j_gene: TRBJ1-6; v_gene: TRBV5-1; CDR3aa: CASSLFTGGAGSPLHF
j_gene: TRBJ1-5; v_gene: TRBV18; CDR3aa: CASSLGGASQPQHF
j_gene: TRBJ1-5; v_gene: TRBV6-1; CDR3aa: CASSETGAGNQPQHF
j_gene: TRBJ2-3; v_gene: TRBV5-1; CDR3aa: CASSLEWGARGDTQYF
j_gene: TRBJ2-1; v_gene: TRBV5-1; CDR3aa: CASHSSGVIYNEQFF
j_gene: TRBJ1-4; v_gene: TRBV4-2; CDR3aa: CASSQDLSANEKLFF
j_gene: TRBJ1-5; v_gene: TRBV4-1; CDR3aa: CASSREALDNQPQHF
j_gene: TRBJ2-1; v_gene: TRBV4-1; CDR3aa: CASSSRAGGASSYNEQFF
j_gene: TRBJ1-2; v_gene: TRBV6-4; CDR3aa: CASSLGQGAGYTF
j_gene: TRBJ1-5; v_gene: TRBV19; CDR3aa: CASSISPQPQHF
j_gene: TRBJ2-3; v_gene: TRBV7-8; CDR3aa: CASTRLGKVIDTQYF
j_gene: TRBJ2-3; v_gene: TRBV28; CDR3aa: CASGFTDTQYF
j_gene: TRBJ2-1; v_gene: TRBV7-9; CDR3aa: CASNPRDWTYNEQFF
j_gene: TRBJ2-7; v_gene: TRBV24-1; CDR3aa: CATSPGVAGALPSYEQYF
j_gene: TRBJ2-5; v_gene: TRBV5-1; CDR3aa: CASSLGQGQETQYF
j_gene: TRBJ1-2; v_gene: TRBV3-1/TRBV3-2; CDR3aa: CASSLGTTGGYTF
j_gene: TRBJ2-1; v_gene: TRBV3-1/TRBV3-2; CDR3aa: CASSPGPDREQFF
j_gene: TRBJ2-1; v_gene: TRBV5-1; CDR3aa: CASRFGLQSSYNEQFF
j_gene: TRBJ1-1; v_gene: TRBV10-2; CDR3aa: CASSGTGRTGRNTEAFF
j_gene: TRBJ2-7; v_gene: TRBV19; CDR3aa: CATERSYGNAQQYF
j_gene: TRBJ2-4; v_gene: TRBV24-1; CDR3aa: CATSDSSLPGNIQYF
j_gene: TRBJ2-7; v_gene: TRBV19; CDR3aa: CASNNRNSYEQYF
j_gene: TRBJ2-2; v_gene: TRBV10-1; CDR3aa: CASSDYGHGQNTGELFF
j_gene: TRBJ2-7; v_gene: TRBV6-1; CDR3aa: CASSDVRGQVSYEQYF
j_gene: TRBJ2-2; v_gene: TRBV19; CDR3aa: CASSQGGVAGELFF